The 20 T cell receptor beta chains given below trace back to one sample, sequenced in a study of T cell responses to AZD1222 COVID-19 vaccine. Sequencing used immunoSEQ multiplex PCR; TCRdb keeps in-frame clones, though not all of them. In the table there are around 110,000 clones, 85% to 90% of which are singletons. Sequencing used peripheral blood, obtained on day 0 of AZD1222 vaccination. These receptors originate from an adult in good health.

V gene TRBV18 combines with J gene TRBJ1-6, with a tentative D call TRBD1 (5 bases). The CDR3 has 14 amino acids. Germline V lookup: CDR1 KGHSH, CDR2 LQKENI. Deletions cut 4 bases from V and 13 bases from J, with 17 bases between. The CDR3, as DNA: TGTGCCAGCTCACTACCGGGACCGGGTGTCCCCCTCCACTTT. Its protein product is CASSLPGPGVPLHF.

The J gene is TRBJ2-5, the V gene TRBV11-3, with 9 bases identical to TRBD2. V shed 6 bases, J shed 3 bases, and the junction held 11 bases outside the gene matches. CDR1 and CDR2 (germline): SGHNT, YENEEA. The CDR3 is made up of 16 amino acids. The CDR3 nucleotides are TGTGCCAGCAGTAAGGGGAGCGGGAGGCGGGAAGAGACCCAGTACTTC. Translated, it gives CASSKGSGRREETQYF.

Remarks on this clone: The junction shows a germline mismatch at one end, possibly a read error. The CDR3 region is CASSQDLIGGIDF. The CDR3, as DNA: TGTGCCAGCAGCCAAGATCTGATTGGGGGGATTGATTTT. This sequence joins TRBV3-1 (or the pseudogene TRBV3-2) and TRBJ1-3, with D maybe TRBD1 (5 bases). The germline V gene has CDR1 LGHDT and CDR2 YNNKEL (reference sequence). The CDR3 totals 13 residues.

The chain recombines TRBV28 with TRBJ2-5; no reliable D call. The CDR3 is 12 residues long. Germline assignment: CDR1 MDHEN and CDR2 SYDVKM. V lost 5 bases and J 2 bases, leaving 6 bases between the germline ends. CDR3 residues: CASSDRQETQYF. The CDR3 region has the DNA TGTGCCAGCAGTGACCGGCAAGAGACCCAGTACTTC. Full variable domain (remainder filled in from reference TRBV28 and TRBJ2-5): DVKVTQSSRYLVKRTGEKVFLECVQDMDHENMFWYRQDPGLGLRLIYFSYDVKMKEKGDIPEGYSVSREKKERFSLILESASTNQTSMYLCASSDRQETQYFGPGTRLLVL.

V and J are TRBV11-3 and TRBJ2-1; TRBD2 matches at 11 bases. V shed 0 bases, J shed 1 base, and the junction held 11 bases outside the gene matches. Germline V CDR1 and CDR2: SGHNT, YENEEA. This CDR3 comprises 20 residues. This CDR3 reads CASSLEVSSGRRRSYNEQFF. The DNA of the CDR3 is TGTGCCAGCAGCTTAGAGGTCTCTAGCGGGAGGAGGAGGTCCTACAATGAGCAGTTCTTC.

The V call is TRBV27, the J call TRBJ1-2; 8 nucleotides match TRBD1. Unmatched junction bases numbered 4, after V lost 6 bases and J lost 4 bases. From germline, CDR1 is MNHEY and CDR2 SMNVEV (reference sequence). The CDR3 length is 13 residues. The CDR3 DNA follows: TGTGCCAGCAGCCTGGGACAGGTCTATGGCTACACCTTC. Amino acids: CASSLGQVYGYTF.

The chain combines TRBV11-2 with TRBJ1-1; tentative D call: TRBD1 (5 bases). Germline V gene lookup returns CDR1 SGHAT and CDR2 FQNNGV. V lost 3 bases, J lost 1 base, and 9 bases lay in between. There are 14 residues in the CDR3. The CDR3 is CASSLTTGNTEAFF. The CDR3 DNA is TGTGCCAGCAGCTTGACTACAGGGAACACTGAAGCTTTCTTT.

The J gene is TRBJ2-3, the V gene TRBV21-1; the table calls TRBD2, which could not be checked here. TRBV21-1 is shown as a pseudogene. The CDR3 length is 14 residues. CDR3 in amino acids: CASTSGSSPDTQYF. In nucleotides, the CDR3 is TGTGCCAGCACTAGCGGGAGCTCCCCAGATACGCAGTATTTT.

V usage is TRBV19 and J usage is TRBJ1-5, with 9 bases identical to TRBD1. The V gene's germline CDR1 is LNHDA and CDR2 SQIVND (reference sequence). The CDR3 is 14 amino acids. Trimming removed 6 bases from V and 4 bases from J; junction bases left unmatched: 4. This CDR3 is CASSGQGQNQPQHF. The CDR3 bases are TGTGCCAGTAGCGGACAGGGGCAAAATCAGCCCCAGCATTTT.

As regards this clone: The sample has other DNA sequences that encode this CDR3 too. The rearrangement joins TRBV12-3 or TRBV12-4 to TRBJ1-3; no reliable D call. V was clipped by 3 bases and J by 4 bases, with 1 base between them. CDR3 length: 11 amino acids. CDR3 loop: CASSLGNTIYF. In DNA, the CDR3 is TGTGCCAGCAGTTTGGGAAACACCATATATTTT.

This chain uses TRBV28 with TRBJ1-1; a possible D gene is TRBD1 (5 bases). V lost 6 bases and J 0 bases, leaving 11 bases between the germline ends. The CDR3 is 14 residues long. Germline CDR1 and CDR2: MDHEN and SYDVKM. The CDR3, as DNA: TGTGCCAGCAGGGTGCTGGGGGTGAACACTGAAGCTTTCTTT. This codes for CASRVLGVNTEAFF.

The chain employs TRBV3-1 (or the pseudogene TRBV3-2) and TRBJ1-1; D is undetermined. The V end was cut by 3 bases, the J end by 6 bases, with 11 bases between. The CDR3 totals 13 residues. CDR1 LGHDT and CDR2 YNNKEL come from the germline V gene (reference sequence). The CDR3 nucleotides are TGTGCCAGCAGCCAGAGGTATACGGCTGAAGCTTTCTTT. It encodes CASSQRYTAEAFF.

This clone was counted a few times. The chain is built from TRBV11-2 and TRBJ1-2; perhaps TRBD1 as D (6 bases). The CDR3 loop spans 15 amino acids. CDR1 and CDR2 (germline): SGHAT, FQNNGV. Trimming stripped 2 bases from V and 7 bases from J, with 17 bases between. The CDR3 reads CASSLIGGNRAGYTF. CDR3 nucleotide sequence: TGTGCCAGCAGCTTAATAGGGGGAAACAGGGCTGGCTACACCTTC.

This chain uses TRBV11-3 with TRBJ2-7; 11 bases align to TRBD2. V was pared by 5 bases and J by 7 bases, with 13 bases of the junction left unmatched. From germline, CDR1 is SGHNT and CDR2 YENEEA. This CDR3 has 16 residues. CDR3 sequence: CASSPGTSGLRGEQYF. The CDR3 region has the DNA TGTGCCAGCAGCCCAGGGACTAGCGGACTACGTGGGGAGCAGTACTTC.

This chain uses TRBV28 with TRBJ1-5; D ambiguous. V shed 3 bases and J shed 4 bases, with 16 bases lying between them. CDR1 and CDR2 from the germline V gene are MDHEN and SYDVKM. The CDR3 is 16 residues long. Here the CDR3 DNA reads TGTGCCAGCAGTTTTCCCCACTCAAAGGGAAATCAGCCCCAGCATTTT. Amino acid sequence: CASSFPHSKGNQPQHF.

The chain joins TRBV9 to TRBJ2-3, with D unresolved. This CDR3 spans 12 amino acids. V dropped 4 bases and J dropped 2 bases, with 5 bases sitting between them. CDR1 SGDLS and CDR2 YYNGEE come from the germline V gene. The CDR3 loop is CASSPTTDTQYF. The CDR3 bases are TGTGCCAGCAGCCCGACCACAGATACGCAGTATTTT.

The chain has TRBV28 and TRBJ1-2; 8 bases match TRBD1. The trim removed 8 bases at V and 4 bases at J, leaving 12 bases unmatched. The CDR3 contains 15 residues. Germline assignment: CDR1 MDHEN and CDR2 SYDVKM. DNA of the CDR3: TGTGCCAGCTACCCACGCCCAGGGGGCCCCTATGGCTACACCTTC. Amino acid sequence: CASYPRPGGPYGYTF.

The rearrangement joins TRBV6-6 to TRBJ1-1; D uncertain. Germline assignment: CDR1 MNHNY and CDR2 SVGAGI (reference sequence). Trimming stripped 6 bases from V and 0 bases from J, with 8 bases between. CDR3 size: 13 residues. Here the CDR3 reads CASSPTMNTEAFF. The CDR3, as DNA: TGTGCCAGCAGCCCGACCATGAACACTGAAGCTTTCTTT.

The CDR3, as DNA: TGTGCCAGCAGTTACTCGTTAACAGCTAATTCACCCCTCCACTTT. Amino acid sequence: CASSYSLTANSPLHF. The rearrangement uses TRBV6-5 and TRBJ1-6; D not resolved. Germline CDR1 MNHEY, CDR2 SVGAGI. The CDR3 has 15 residues. With 0 bases removed from V and 6 bases from J, the gap between germline ends came to 9 bases.

As concerns this clone: The junction does not match germline at one end; this may be a read error. The chain couples TRBV7-7 to TRBJ1-3; a weak D match, TRBD1 (5 bases). In germline, CDR1 is SSHAT, CDR2 FNYEAQ (reference sequence). CDR3 length: 15 residues. The CDR3 sequence: CASSLGGASGNTIYF. Here the CDR3 DNA reads TGTGCTAGCAGCTTGGGGGGAGCCTCTGGAAACACCATATATTTT.